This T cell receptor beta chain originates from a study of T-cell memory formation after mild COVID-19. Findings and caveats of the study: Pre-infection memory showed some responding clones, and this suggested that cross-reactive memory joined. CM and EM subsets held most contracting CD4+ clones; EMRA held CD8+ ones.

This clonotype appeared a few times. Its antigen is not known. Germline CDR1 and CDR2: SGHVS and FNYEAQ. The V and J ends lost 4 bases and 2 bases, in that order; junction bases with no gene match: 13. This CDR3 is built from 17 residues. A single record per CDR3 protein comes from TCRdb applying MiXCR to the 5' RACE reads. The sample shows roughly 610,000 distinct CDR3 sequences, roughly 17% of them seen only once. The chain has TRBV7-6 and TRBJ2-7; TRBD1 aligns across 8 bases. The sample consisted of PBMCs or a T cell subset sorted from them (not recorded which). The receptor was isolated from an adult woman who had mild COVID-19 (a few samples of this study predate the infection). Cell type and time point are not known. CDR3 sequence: CASSYESFGQGTYEQYF. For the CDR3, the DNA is TGTGCCAGCAGCTACGAATCGTTTGGACAGGGAACCTACGAGCAGTACTTC.